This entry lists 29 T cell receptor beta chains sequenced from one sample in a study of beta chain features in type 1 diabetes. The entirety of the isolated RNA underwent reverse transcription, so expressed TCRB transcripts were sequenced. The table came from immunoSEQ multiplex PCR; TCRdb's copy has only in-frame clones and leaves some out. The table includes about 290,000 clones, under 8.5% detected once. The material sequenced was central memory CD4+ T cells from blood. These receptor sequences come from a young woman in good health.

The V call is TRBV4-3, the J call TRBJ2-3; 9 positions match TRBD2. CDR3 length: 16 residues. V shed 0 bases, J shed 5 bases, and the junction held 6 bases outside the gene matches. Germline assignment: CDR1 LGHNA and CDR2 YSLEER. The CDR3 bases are TGCGCCAGCAGCCAAGATGAGCGGGGGGCGGGAGATACGCAGTATTTT. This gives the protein CASSQDERGAGDTQYF.

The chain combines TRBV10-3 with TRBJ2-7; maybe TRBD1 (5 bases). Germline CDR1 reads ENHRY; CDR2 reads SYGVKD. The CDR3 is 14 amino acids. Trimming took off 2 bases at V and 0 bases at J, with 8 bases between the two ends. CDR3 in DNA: TGTGCCATCAGTGAGCAGGGCGACTCCTACGAGCAGTACTTC. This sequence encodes CAISEQGDSYEQYF.

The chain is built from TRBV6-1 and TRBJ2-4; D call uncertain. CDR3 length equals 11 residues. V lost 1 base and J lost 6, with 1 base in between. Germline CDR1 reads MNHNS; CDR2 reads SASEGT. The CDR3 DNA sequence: TGTGCCAGCAGTGAAGGAAACATTCAGTACTTC. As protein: CASSEGNIQYF.

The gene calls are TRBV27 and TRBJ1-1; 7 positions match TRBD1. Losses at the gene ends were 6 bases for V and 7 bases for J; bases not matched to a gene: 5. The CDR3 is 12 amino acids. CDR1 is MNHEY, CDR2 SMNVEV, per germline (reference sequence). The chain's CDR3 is CASRAHRGEAFF. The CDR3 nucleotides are TGTGCCAGCAGGGCCCACAGGGGTGAAGCTTTCTTT.

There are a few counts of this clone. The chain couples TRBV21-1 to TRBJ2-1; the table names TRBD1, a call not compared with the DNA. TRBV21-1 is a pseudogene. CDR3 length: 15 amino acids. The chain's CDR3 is CASKISGQPGDEQFF. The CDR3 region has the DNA TGTGCCAGCAAGATATCCGGACAGCCTGGTGATGAGCAGTTCTTC.

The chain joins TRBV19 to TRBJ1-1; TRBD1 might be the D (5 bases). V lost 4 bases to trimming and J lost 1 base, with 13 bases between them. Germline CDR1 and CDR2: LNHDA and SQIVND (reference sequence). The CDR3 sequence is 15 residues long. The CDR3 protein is CASSRTPFPNTEAFF. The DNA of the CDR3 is TGTGCCAGTAGTAGGACACCTTTTCCGAACACTGAAGCTTTCTTT.

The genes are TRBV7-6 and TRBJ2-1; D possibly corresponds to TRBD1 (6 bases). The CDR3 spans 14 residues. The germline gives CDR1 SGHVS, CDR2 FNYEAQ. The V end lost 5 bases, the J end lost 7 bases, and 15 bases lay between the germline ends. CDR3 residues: CASSLRSTGNEQFF. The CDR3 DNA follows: TGTGCCAGCAGCCTAAGATCCACAGGGAATGAGCAGTTCTTC. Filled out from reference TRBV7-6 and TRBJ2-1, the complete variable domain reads GAGVSQSPRYKVTKRGQDVALRCDPISGHVSLYWYRQALGQGPEFLTYFNYEAQQDKSGLPNDRFSAERPEGSISTLTIQRTEQRDSAMYRCASSLRSTGNEQFFGPGTRLTVL.

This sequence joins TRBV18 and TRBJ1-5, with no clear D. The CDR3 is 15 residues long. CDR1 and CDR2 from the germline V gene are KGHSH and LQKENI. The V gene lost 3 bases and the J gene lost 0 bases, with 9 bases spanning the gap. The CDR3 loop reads CASSPERYSNQPQHF. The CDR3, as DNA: TGTGCCAGCTCACCCGAACGGTATAGCAATCAGCCCCAGCATTTT. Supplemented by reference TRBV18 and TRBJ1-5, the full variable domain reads NAGVMQNPRHLVRRRGQEARLRCSPMKGHSHVYWYRQLPEEGLKFMVYLQKENIIDESGMPKERFSAEFPKEGPSILRIQQVVRGDSAAYFCASSPERYSNQPQHFGDGTRLSIL.

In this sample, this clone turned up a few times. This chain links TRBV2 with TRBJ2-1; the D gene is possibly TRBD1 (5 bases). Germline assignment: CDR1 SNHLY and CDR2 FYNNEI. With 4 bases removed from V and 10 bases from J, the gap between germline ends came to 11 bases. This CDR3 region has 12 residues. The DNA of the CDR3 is TGTGCCAGCAGTGTGTCGACAGTGGAGCAGTTCTTC. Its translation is CASSVSTVEQFF.

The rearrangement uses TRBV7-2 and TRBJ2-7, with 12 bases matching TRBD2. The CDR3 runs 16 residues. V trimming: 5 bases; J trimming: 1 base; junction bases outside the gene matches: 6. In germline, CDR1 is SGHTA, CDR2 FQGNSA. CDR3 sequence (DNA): TGTGCCAGCAGCATCCGGACTAGCGGGATTTCCTACGAGCAGTACTTC. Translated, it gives CASSIRTSGISYEQYF.

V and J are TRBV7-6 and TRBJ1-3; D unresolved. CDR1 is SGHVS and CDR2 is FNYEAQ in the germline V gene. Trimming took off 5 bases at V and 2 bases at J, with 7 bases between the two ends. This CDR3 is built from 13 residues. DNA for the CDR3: TGTGCCAGCAGCCCCAGCCCTGGAAACACCATATATTTT. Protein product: CASSPSPGNTIYF.

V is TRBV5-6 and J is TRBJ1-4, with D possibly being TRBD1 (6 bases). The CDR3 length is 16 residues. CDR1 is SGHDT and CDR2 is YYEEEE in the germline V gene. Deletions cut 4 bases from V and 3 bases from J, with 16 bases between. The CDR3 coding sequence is TGTGCCAGCAGCAGTCCCCGGGGGGCGGCTAATGAAAAACTGTTTTTT. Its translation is CASSSPRGAANEKLFF. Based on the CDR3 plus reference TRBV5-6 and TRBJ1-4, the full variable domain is DAGVTQSPTHLIKTRGQQVTLRCSPKSGHDTVSWYQQALGQGPQFIFQYYEEEERQRGNFPDRFSGHQFPNYSSELNVNALLLGDSALYLCASSSPRGAANEKLFFGSGTQLSVL.

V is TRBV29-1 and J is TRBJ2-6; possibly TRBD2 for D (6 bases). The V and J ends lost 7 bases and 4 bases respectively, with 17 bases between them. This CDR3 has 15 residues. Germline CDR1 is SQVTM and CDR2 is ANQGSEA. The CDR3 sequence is CSANSGVTGANVLTF. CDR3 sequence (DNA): TGCAGCGCAAATTCGGGGGTGACCGGGGCCAACGTCCTGACTTTC.

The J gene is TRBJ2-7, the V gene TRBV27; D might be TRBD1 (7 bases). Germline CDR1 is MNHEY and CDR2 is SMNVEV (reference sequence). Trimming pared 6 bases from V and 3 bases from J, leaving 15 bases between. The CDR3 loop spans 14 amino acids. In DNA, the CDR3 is TGTGCCAGCAGCCCACAGGGGACTTTCTACGAGCAGTACGTC. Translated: CASSPQGTFYEQYV.

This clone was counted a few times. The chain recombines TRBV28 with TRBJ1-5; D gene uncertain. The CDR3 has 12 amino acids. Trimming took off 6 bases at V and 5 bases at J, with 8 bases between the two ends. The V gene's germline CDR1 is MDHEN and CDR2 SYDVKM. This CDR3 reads CASSVQHQPQHF. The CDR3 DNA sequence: TGTGCCAGCAGCGTACAGCATCAGCCCCAGCATTTT.

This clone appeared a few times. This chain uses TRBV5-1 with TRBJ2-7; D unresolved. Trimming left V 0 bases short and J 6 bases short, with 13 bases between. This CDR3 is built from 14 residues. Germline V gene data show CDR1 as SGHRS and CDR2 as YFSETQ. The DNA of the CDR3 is TGCGCCAGCAGCTTGGCATCCGGCATGGGCGAGCAGTACGTC. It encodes CASSLASGMGEQYV.

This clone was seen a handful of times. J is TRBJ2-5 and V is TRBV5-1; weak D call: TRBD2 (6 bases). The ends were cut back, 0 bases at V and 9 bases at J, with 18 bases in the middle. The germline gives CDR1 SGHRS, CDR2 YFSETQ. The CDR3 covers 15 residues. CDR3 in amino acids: CASSLVEGPQRAQYF. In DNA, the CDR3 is TGCGCCAGCAGCTTGGTGGAGGGGCCCCAGAGGGCCCAGTACTTC. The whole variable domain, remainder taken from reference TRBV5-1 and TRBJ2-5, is KAGVTQTPRYLIKTRGQQVTLSCSPISGHRSVSWYQQTPGQGLQFLFEYFSETQRNKGNFPGRFSGRQFSNSRSEMNVSTLELGDSALYLCASSLVEGPQRAQYFGPGTRLLVL.

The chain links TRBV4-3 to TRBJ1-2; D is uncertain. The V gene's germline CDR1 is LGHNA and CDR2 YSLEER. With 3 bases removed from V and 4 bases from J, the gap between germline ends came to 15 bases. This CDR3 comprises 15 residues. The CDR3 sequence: CASSQGRVGSYGYTF. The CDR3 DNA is TGCGCCAGCAGCCAGGGCCGGGTAGGGAGCTATGGCTACACCTTC.

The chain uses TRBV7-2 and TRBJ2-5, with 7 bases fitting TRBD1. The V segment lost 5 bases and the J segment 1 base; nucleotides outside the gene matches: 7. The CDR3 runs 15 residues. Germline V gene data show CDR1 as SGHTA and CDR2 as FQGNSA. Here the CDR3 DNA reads TGTGCCAGCAGCACGCCGGGACAGTCCCAAGAGACCCAGTACTTC. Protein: CASSTPGQSQETQYF.

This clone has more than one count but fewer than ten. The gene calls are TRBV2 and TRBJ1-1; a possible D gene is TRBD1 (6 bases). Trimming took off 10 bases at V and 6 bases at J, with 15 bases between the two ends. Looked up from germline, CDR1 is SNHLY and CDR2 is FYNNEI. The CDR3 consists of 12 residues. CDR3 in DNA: TGTGCCACCCAACAGGGCAGGGCTGAAGCTTTCTTT. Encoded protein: CATQQGRAEAFF.

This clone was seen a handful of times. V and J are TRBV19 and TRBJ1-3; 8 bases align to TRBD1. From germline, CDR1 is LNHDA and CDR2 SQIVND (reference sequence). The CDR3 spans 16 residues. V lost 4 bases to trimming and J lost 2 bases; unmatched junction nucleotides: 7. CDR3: CASSTRQGAAGNTIYF. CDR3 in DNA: TGTGCCAGTAGTACCCGTCAGGGGGCGGCTGGAAACACCATATATTTT.

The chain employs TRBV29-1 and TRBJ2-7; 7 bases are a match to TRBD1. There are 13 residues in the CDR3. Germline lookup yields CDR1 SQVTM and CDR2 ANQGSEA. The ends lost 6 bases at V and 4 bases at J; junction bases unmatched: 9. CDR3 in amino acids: CSVTKTGIYEQYF. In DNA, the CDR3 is TGCAGCGTAACTAAGACAGGGATTTACGAGCAGTACTTC.

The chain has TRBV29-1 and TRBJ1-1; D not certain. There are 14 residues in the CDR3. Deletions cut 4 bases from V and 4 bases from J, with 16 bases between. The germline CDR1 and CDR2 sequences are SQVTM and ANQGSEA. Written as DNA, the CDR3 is TGCAGCGTTGGCCCTGGAGGATCGAGCACTGAAGCTTTCTTT. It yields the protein CSVGPGGSSTEAFF.

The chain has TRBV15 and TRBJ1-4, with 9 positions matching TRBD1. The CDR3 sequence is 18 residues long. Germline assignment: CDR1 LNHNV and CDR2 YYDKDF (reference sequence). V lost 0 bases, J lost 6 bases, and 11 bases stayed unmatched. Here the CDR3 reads CATSRDLSPGQGDEKLFF. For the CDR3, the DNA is TGTGCCACCAGCAGAGATCTCTCTCCGGGACAGGGTGATGAAAAACTGTTTTTT.

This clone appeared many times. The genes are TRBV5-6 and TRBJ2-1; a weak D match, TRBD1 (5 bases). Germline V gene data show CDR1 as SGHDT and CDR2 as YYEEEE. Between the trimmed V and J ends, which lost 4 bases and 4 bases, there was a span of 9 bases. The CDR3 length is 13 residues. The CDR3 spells CASSVPGYNEQFF. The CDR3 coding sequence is TGTGCCAGCAGCGTCCCAGGGTACAATGAGCAGTTCTTC.

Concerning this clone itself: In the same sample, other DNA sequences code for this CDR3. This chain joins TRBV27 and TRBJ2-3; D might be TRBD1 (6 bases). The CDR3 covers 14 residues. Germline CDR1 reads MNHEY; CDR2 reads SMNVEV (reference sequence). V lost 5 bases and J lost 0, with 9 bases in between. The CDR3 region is CASSRQVSTDTQYF. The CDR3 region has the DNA TGTGCCAGCAGTAGACAGGTTAGCACAGATACGCAGTATTTT.

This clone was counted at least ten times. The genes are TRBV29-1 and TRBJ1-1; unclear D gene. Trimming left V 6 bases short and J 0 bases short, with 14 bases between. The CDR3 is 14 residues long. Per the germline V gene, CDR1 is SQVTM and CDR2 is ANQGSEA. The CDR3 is CSVVRGGVNTEAFF. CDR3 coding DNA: TGCAGCGTCGTTCGAGGTGGAGTGAACACTGAAGCTTTCTTT.

The CDR3 protein is CASSPPGGNIQYF. The CDR3 nucleotides read TGTGCCAGCAGTCCCCCTGGGGGAAACATTCAGTACTTC. The genes are TRBV6-5 and TRBJ2-4, with D perhaps TRBD1 or TRBD2 (5 bases each). CDR1 is MNHEY and CDR2 is SVGAGI in the germline V gene. Trimming left V 5 bases short and J 6 bases short, with 11 bases between. The CDR3 covers 13 residues.

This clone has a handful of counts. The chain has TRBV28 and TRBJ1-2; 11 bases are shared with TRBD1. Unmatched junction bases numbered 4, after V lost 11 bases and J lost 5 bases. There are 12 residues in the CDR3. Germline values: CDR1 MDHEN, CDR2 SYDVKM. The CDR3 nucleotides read TGTGCCGGCGGGGACAGGGGGTATGGCTACACCTTC. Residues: CAGGDRGYGYTF.